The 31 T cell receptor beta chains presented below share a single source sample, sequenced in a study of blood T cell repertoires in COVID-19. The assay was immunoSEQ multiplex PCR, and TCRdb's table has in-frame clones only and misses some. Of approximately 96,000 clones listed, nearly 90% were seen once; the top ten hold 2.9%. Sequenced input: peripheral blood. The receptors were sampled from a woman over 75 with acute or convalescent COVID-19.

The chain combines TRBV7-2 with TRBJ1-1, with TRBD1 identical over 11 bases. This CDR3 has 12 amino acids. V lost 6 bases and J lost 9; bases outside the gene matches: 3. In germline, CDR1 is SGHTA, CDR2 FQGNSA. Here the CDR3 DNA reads TGTGCCAGCAGATGGACAGGGGGCCAAGCTTTCTTT. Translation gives CASRWTGGQAFF.

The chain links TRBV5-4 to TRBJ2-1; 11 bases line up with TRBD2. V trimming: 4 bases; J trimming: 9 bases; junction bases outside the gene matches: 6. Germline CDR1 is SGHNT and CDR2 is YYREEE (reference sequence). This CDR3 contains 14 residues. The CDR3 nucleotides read TGTGCCAGCAGCCTTAGCGGGGGGGGCGGTGAGCAGTTCTTC. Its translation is CASSLSGGGGEQFF.

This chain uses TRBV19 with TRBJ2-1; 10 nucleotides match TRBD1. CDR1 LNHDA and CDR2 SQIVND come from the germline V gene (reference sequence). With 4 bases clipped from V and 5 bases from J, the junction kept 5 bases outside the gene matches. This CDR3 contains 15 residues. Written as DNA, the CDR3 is TGTGCCAGTAGTAAGGGGACAGGGGCCGACAATGAGCAGTTCTTC. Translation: CASSKGTGADNEQFF.

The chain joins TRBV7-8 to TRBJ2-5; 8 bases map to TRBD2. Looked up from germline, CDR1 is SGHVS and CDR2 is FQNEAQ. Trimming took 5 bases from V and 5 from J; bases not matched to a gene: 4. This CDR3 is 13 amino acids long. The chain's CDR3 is CASSRTSPETQYF. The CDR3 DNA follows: TGTGCCAGCAGCCGGACTAGCCCCGAGACCCAGTACTTC. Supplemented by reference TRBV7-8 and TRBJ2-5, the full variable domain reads GAGVSQSPRYKVAKRGQDVALRCDPISGHVSLFWYQQALGQGPEFLTYFQNEAQLDKSGLPSDRFFAERPEGSVSTLKIQRTQQEDSAVYLCASSRTSPETQYFGPGTRLLVL.

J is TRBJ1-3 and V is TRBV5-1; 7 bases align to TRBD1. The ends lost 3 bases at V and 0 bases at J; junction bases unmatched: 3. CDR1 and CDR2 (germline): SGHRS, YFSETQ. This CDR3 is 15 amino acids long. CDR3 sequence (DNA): TGCGCCAGCAGCTCACAGGGGACCTCTGGAAACACCATATATTTT. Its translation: CASSSQGTSGNTIYF. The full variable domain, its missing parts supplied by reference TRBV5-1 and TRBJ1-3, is KAGVTQTPRYLIKTRGQQVTLSCSPISGHRSVSWYQQTPGQGLQFLFEYFSETQRNKGNFPGRFSGRQFSNSRSEMNVSTLELGDSALYLCASSSQGTSGNTIYFGEGSWLTVV.

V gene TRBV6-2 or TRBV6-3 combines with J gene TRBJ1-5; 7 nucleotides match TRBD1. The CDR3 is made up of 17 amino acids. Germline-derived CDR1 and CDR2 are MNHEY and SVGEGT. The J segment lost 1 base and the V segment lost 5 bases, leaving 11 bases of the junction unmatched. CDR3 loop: CASSNTYDRVSNQPQHF. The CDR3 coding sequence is TGTGCCAGCAGTAACACCTACGACAGGGTCAGCAATCAGCCCCAGCATTTT.

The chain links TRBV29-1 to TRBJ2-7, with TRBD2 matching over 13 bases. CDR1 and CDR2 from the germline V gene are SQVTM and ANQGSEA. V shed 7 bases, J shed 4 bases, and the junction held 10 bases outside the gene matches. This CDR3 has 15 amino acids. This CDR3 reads CSGVGLAGASYEQYF. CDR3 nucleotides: TGCAGCGGGGTAGGACTAGCGGGAGCCTCGTACGAGCAGTACTTC.

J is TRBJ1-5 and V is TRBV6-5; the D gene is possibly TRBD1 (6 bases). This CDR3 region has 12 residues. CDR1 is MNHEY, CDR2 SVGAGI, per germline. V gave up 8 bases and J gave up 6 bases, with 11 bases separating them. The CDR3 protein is CASGQGTQPQHF. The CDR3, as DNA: TGTGCCAGCGGGCAGGGGACTCAGCCCCAGCATTTT.

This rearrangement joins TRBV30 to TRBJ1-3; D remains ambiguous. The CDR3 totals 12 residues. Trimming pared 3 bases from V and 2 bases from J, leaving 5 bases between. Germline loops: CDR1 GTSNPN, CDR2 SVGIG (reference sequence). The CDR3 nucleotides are TGTGCCTGGAGGGGCCCTGGAAACACCATATATTTT. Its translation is CAWRGPGNTIYF.

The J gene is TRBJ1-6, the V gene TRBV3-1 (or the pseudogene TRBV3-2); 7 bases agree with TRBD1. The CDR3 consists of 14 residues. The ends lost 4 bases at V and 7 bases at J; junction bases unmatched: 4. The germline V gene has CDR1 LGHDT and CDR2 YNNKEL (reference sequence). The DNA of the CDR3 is TGTGCCAGCAGCCCACCGGGACAGAATTCACCCCTCCACTTT. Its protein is CASSPPGQNSPLHF.

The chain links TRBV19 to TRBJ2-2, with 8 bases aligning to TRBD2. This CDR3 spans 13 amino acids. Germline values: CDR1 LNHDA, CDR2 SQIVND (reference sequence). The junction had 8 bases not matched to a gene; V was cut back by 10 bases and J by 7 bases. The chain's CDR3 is CATAGVPGGELFF. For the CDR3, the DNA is TGTGCCACAGCGGGAGTTCCAGGCGGGGAGCTGTTTTTT.

The CDR3 loop reads CASSTNQATPTDTQYF. The CDR3, as DNA: TGCGCCAGCAGCACGAACCAGGCTACTCCCACAGATACGCAGTATTTT. The gene calls are TRBV5-1 and TRBJ2-3; D remains ambiguous. CDR3 length equals 16 residues. Trimming removed 4 bases at V and 2 bases at J, with 17 bases between. In germline, CDR1 is SGHRS, CDR2 YFSETQ.

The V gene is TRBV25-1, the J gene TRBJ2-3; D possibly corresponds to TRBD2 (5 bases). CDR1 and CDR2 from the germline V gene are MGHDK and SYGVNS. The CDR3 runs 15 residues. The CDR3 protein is CSSGLGLSSTDTQYF. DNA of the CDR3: TGTTCAAGCGGCCTCGGACTCTCATCAACAGATACGCAGTATTTT.

The CDR3 DNA reads as TGCGCCAGCAGCCAGATGGACAGAGTTAATGAAAAACTGTTTTTT. This gives the protein CASSQMDRVNEKLFF. This sequence joins TRBV4-3 and TRBJ1-4; tentatively, D is TRBD1 (6 bases). The CDR3 covers 15 residues. V was pared by 3 bases and J by 4 bases, with 12 bases between. Germline CDR1 is LGHNA and CDR2 is YSLEER.

The CDR3 reads CASSYGTASGNTIYF. For the CDR3, the DNA is TGTGCCAGCAGTTACGGGACAGCCTCTGGAAACACCATATATTTT. V usage is TRBV2 and J usage is TRBJ1-3, with TRBD1 matching over 7 bases. Germline V gene lookup returns CDR1 SNHLY and CDR2 FYNNEI. The CDR3 is 15 residues long. With 5 bases clipped from V and 0 bases from J, the junction kept 4 bases outside the gene matches.

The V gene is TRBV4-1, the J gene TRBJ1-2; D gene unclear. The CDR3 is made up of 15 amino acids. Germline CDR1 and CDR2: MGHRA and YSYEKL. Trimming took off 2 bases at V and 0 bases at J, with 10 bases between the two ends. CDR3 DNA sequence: TGCGCCAGCAGCCAAAGACGGGAAGCTAACTATGGCTACACCTTC. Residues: CASSQRREANYGYTF.

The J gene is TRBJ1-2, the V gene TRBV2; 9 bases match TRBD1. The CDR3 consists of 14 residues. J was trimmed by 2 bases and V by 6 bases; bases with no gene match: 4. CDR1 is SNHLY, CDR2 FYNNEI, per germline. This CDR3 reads CASSLGQGNYGYTF. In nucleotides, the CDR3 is TGTGCCAGCAGCTTAGGACAGGGGAACTATGGCTACACCTTC.

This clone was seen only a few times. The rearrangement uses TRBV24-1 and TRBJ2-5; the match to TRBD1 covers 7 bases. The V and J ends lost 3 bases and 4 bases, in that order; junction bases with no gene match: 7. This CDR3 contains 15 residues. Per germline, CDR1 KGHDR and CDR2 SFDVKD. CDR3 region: CATSDPRQGVETQYF. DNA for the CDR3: TGTGCCACCAGTGATCCCCGCCAGGGGGTAGAGACCCAGTACTTC.

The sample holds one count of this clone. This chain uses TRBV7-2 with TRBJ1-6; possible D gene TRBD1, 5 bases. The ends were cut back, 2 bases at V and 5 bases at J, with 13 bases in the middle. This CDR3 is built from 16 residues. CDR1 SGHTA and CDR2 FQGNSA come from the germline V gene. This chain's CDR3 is CASSLHQGPNNSPLHF. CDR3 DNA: TGTGCCAGCAGCTTACATCAGGGCCCCAATAATTCACCCCTCCACTTT.

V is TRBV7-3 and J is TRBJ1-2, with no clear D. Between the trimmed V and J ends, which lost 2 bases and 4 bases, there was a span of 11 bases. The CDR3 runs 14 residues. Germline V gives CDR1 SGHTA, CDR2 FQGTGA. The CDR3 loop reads CASSLGPISYGYTF. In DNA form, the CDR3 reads TGTGCCAGCAGCTTAGGGCCAATTAGCTATGGCTACACCTTC.

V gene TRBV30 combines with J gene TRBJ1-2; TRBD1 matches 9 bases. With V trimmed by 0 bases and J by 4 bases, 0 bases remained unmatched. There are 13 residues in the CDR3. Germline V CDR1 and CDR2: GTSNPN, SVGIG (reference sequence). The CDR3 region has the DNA TGTGCCTGGAGTGTACAGGGGGCCTATGGCTACACCTTC. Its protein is CAWSVQGAYGYTF.

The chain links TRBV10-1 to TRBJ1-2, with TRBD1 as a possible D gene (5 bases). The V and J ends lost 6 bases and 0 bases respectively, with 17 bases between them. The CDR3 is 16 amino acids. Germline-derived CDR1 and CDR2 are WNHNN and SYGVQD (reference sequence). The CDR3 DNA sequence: TGCGCCAGCAGCCGCTTCGGGCCGACAGCTAACTATGGCTACACCTTC. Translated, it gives CASSRFGPTANYGYTF.

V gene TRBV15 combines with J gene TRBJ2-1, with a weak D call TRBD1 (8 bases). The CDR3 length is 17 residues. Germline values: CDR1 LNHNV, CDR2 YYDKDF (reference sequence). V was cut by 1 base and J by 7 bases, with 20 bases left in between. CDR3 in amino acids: CATSRGNLGQGGNEQFF. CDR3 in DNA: TGTGCCACCAGCAGAGGGAATCTCGGACAGGGAGGGAATGAGCAGTTCTTC.

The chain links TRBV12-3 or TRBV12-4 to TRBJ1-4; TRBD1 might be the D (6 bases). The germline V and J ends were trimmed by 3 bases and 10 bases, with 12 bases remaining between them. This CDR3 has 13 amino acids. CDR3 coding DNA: TGTGCCAGCAGTTTGAGCCTACAGGGAAAACTGTTTTTT. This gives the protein CASSLSLQGKLFF.

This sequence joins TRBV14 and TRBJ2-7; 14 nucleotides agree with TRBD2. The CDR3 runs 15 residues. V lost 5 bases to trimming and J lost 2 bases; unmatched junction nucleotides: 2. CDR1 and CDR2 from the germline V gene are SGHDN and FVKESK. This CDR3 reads CASSWGLAGAYEQYF. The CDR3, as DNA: TGTGCCAGCAGCTGGGGACTAGCGGGAGCCTACGAGCAGTACTTC.

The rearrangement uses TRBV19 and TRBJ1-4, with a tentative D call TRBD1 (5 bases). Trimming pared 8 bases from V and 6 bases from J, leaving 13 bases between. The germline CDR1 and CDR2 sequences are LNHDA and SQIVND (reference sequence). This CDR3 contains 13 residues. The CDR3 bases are TGTGCCAGTTCGGGGGATGGTTATGAAAAACTGTTTTTT. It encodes CASSGDGYEKLFF.

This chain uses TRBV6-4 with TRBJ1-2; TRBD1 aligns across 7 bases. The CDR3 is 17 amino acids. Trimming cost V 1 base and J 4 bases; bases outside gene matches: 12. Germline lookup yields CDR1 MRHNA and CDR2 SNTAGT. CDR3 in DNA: TGTGCCAGCAGTGACTTAATAGCCGGGACAGCCATCTATGGCTACACCTTC. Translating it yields CASSDLIAGTAIYGYTF.

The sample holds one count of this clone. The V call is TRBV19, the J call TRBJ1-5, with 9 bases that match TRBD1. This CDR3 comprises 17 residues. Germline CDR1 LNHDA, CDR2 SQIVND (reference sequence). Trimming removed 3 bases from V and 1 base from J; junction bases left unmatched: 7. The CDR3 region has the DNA TGTGCCAGTAGTATGAGACAGGGGGAGGGAAGCAATCAGCCCCAGCATTTT. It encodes CASSMRQGEGSNQPQHF.

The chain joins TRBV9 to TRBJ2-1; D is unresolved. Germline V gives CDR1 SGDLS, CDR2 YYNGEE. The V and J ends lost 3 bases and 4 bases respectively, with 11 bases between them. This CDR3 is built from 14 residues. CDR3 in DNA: TGTGCCAGCAGCGCAAAGATGGCTTACAATGAGCAGTTCTTC. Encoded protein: CASSAKMAYNEQFF.

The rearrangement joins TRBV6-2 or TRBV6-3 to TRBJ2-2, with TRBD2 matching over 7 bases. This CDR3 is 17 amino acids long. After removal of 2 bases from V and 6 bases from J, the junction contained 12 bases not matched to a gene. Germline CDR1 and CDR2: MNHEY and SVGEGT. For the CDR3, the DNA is TGTGCCAGCAGTTACCCCCGGGGCGGGAGACGAGCCGGGGAGCTGTTTTTT. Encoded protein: CASSYPRGGRRAGELFF.

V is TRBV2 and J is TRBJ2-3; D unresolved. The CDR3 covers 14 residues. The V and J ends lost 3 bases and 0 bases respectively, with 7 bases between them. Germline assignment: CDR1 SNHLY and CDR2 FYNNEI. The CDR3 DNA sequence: TGTGCCAGCAGTGATGCTCGGAGCACAGATACGCAGTATTTT. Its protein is CASSDARSTDTQYF.